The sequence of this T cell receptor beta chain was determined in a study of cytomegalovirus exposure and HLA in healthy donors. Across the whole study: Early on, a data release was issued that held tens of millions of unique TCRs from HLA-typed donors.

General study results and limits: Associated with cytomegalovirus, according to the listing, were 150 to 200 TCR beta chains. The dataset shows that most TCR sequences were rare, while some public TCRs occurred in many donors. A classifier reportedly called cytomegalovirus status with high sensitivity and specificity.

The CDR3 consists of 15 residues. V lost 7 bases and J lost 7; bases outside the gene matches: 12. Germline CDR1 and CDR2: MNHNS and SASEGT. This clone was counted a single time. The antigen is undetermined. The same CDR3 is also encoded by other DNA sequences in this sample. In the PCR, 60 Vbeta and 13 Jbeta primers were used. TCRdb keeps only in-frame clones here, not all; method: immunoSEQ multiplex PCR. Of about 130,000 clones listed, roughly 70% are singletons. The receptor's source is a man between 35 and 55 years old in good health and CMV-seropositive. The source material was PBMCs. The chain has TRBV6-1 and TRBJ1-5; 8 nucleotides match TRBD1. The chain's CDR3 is CASNRQGANNQPQHF. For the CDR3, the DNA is TGTGCCAGCAACCGCCAGGGGGCTAACAACCAGCCCCAGCATTTT.